The 17 T cell receptor beta chains presented below share a single source sample, sequenced in a study of regulatory T cells in long-lasting Graves disease. The sample's time point: newly diagnosed GD, antithyroid drugs for less than 3 months. There was RNA extracted from PBMCs, and the TCR library was made from it. Investigators prepared the TCR beta libraries by applying iRepertoire HTBI primers and Arm-PCR of CDR3 regions. In TCRdb, the multiplex PCR reads were re-called with MiXCR into one record per CDR3 protein. The sample consists of over 400,000 distinct CDR3 sequences, around 15% of them appearing once. These data are also associated with another study on T cells in Graves' hyperthyroidism and ophthalmopathy.

Sequences were derived from peripheral blood mononuclear cells (PBMCs), sampled at new diagnosis, from a patient treated with antithyroid drugs. Every receptor here comes from a woman aged 45-65 years with Graves disease.

This clonotype showed up just a few times. The chain couples TRBV28 to TRBJ2-5, with 10 bases aligning to TRBD1. V gave up 8 bases and J gave up 4 bases; unmatched junction bases: 13. The germline CDR1 and CDR2 sequences are MDHEN and SYDVKM. The CDR3 has 16 residues. CDR3 protein: CASGLYTDRGIETQYF. The CDR3 DNA is TGTGCCAGCGGACTATACACGGACAGGGGGATAGAGACCCAGTACTTC.

In the case of this clonotype: Just one base apart from a much larger clone, this may be a read error. V usage is TRBV28 and J usage is TRBJ2-1, with D possibly TRBD2 on 6 matching bases. CDR3 length equals 15 residues. The germline CDR1 and CDR2 sequences are MDHEN and SYDVKM. V lost 5 bases to trimming and J lost 4 bases, with 15 bases between them. The chain's CDR3 is CASSPRVAVYNEQFF. CDR3 nucleotides: TGTGCCAGCAGTCCCCGAGTAGCGGTTTACAATGAGCAGTTCTTC. Based on the CDR3 plus reference TRBV28 and TRBJ2-1, the full variable domain is DVKVTQSSRYLVKRTGEKVFLECVQDMDHENMFWYRQDPGLGLRLIYFSYDVKMKEKGDIPEGYSVSREKKERFSLILESASTNQTSMYLCASSPRVAVYNEQFFGPGTRLTVL.

This clonotype has a count of ten or more. This chain joins TRBV27 and TRBJ2-1; TRBD2 might be the D (5 bases). The CDR3 extends over 12 amino acids. Trimming cost V 5 bases and J 8 bases, with 10 bases left between them. CDR1 is MNHEY, CDR2 SMNVEV, per germline (reference sequence). Here the CDR3 DNA reads TGTGCCAGCAGTCTAGCAGGTTATGAGCAGTTCTTC. This encodes CASSLAGYEQFF.

This clonotype was counted only a few times. The V gene is TRBV10-2, the J gene TRBJ2-1; D not certain. V shed 8 bases and J shed 3 bases, with 11 bases lying between them. CDR1 and CDR2 from the germline V gene are WSHSY and SAAADI. The CDR3 runs 13 residues. This CDR3 is CASGQVGYNEQFF. The CDR3 nucleotides are TGCGCCAGCGGGCAAGTGGGCTACAATGAGCAGTTCTTC.

The rearrangement links TRBV18 to TRBJ1-2, with D hard to call. The germline CDR1 and CDR2 sequences are KGHSH and LQKENI. Between the trimmed V and J ends, which lost 0 bases and 4 bases, there was a span of 12 bases. The length of the CDR3 is 15 residues. The CDR3 DNA is TGTGCCAGCTCACCACCGAGGAGCCGCGCCTATGGCTACACCTTC. Protein product: CASSPPRSRAYGYTF. Looking up the rest from reference TRBV18 and TRBJ1-2 gives the full variable domain: NAGVMQNPRHLVRRRGQEARLRCSPMKGHSHVYWYRQLPEEGLKFMVYLQKENIIDESGMPKERFSAEFPKEGPSILRIQQVVRGDSAAYFCASSPPRSRAYGYTFGSGTRLTVV.

The chain employs TRBV4-1 and TRBJ2-3; D gene ambiguous. V lost 4 bases and J 3 bases, leaving 17 bases between the germline ends. The V gene's germline CDR1 is MGHRA and CDR2 YSYEKL. This CDR3 region has 16 residues. CDR3 in amino acids: CASSPREGMLTDTQYF. The CDR3 bases are TGCGCCAGCAGCCCCCGTGAAGGAATGTTGACAGATACGCAGTATTTT.

This clonotype was detected many times. This chain connects TRBV6-5 to TRBJ1-1, with D unclear. Between the trimmed V and J ends, which lost 2 bases and 0 bases, there was a span of 16 bases. Germline CDR1 is MNHEY and CDR2 is SVGAGI. The CDR3 sequence is 17 residues long. CDR3 sequence (DNA): TGTGCCAGCAGTTACCTCCGCCCCCAGACTTTGAACACTGAAGCTTTCTTT. Protein: CASSYLRPQTLNTEAFF.

The chain couples TRBV24-1 to TRBJ2-6, with D uncertain. The germline gives CDR1 KGHDR, CDR2 SFDVKD. This CDR3 has 13 residues. V dropped 8 bases and J dropped 1 base, with 5 bases sitting between them. The CDR3, as DNA: TGTGCCACCACTAGATCTGGGGCCAACGTCCTGACTTTC. Translated: CATTRSGANVLTF.

This clonotype showed up many times. The rearrangement uses TRBV3-1 and TRBJ2-3; 8 bases agree with TRBD2. This CDR3 contains 19 residues. Germline CDR1 and CDR2: LGHDT and YNNKEL (reference sequence). V lost 0 bases and J lost 3; bases outside the gene matches: 14. The CDR3 loop reads CASSQEGIAGISRTDTQYF. The CDR3 region has the DNA TGTGCCAGCAGCCAAGAGGGGATAGCGGGAATCTCACGGACAGATACGCAGTATTTT.

This clonotype showed up many times. The genes are TRBV29-1 and TRBJ2-7; TRBD2 matches 12 bases. The CDR3 length is 13 residues. Germline trimming cut 6 bases from V and 4 bases from J; bases unmatched to any gene: 4. CDR1 and CDR2 (germline): SQVTM, ANQGSEA. The CDR3 DNA sequence: TGCAGCGTACTGACTAGCGGGAGTTACGAGCAGTACTTC. This sequence encodes CSVLTSGSYEQYF.

This clonotype was seen repeatedly, ten times or more. V usage is TRBV28 and J usage is TRBJ2-1; no clear D. Trimming cost V 6 bases and J 9 bases, with 12 bases left between them. CDR3 length: 12 residues. Germline CDR1 MDHEN, CDR2 SYDVKM. CDR3 DNA sequence: TGTGCCAGCAGCGTTGTCCACGGTGAGCAGTTCTTC. It is translated as CASSVVHGEQFF.

The rearrangement joins TRBV25-1 to TRBJ2-7; 7 nucleotides align to TRBD2. Trimming cost V 8 bases and J 4 bases; bases outside gene matches: 2. The CDR3 consists of 11 residues. Germline V gene lookup returns CDR1 MGHDK and CDR2 SYGVNS. The CDR3 protein is CASGLEYEQYF. CDR3 coding DNA: TGTGCCAGCGGACTAGAGTACGAGCAGTACTTC.

This clonotype was seen at least ten times. V is TRBV12-3 or TRBV12-4 and J is TRBJ2-3, with TRBD1 identical over 8 bases. After removal of 0 bases from V and 2 bases from J, the junction contained 7 bases not matched to a gene. CDR3 length: 17 residues. Here the CDR3 reads CASSLAQGATFTDTQYF. The CDR3 nucleotides are TGTGCCAGCAGTTTAGCGCAGGGGGCAACTTTCACAGATACGCAGTATTTT.

This clonotype was counted at least ten times. CDR3 amino acids: CASSSNPIAGQGETQYF. In nucleotides, the CDR3 is TGCGCCAGCAGCTCGAACCCAATAGCGGGACAAGGGGAGACCCAGTACTTC. The chain employs TRBV5-1 and TRBJ2-5; 8 positions agree with TRBD2. The V segment lost 3 bases and the J segment 5 bases; nucleotides outside the gene matches: 15. The CDR3 consists of 17 residues. Germline V gene data show CDR1 as SGHRS and CDR2 as YFSETQ.

The CDR3 coding sequence is TGTGCCAGTAGTAGGCCAGGGGGATACACTGAAGCTTTCTTT. It specifies CASSRPGGYTEAFF. The chain combines TRBV19 with TRBJ1-1, with 7 positions matching TRBD1. From germline, CDR1 is LNHDA and CDR2 SQIVND (reference sequence). V trimming: 4 bases; J trimming: 3 bases; junction bases outside the gene matches: 5. This CDR3 region has 14 residues.

This clonotype has at least ten counts. DNA of the CDR3: TGTGCCAGCAGTTTTGGTTTCGGTACGCAGTATTTT. The encoded protein is CASSFGFGTQYF. This rearrangement joins TRBV28 to TRBJ2-3; D remains unclear. The CDR3 spans 12 residues. CDR1 is MDHEN and CDR2 is SYDVKM in the germline V gene. V lost 3 bases to trimming and J lost 8 bases, with 9 bases between them.

This clonotype appeared many times. This chain joins TRBV28 and TRBJ2-3, with D possibly TRBD1 on 5 matching bases. V was pared by 4 bases and J by 2 bases, with 16 bases between. The CDR3 has 16 amino acids. Germline V gene lookup returns CDR1 MDHEN and CDR2 SYDVKM. The CDR3 DNA sequence: TGTGCCAGCAGTTCTTCAATATACAGGTCCACAGATACGCAGTATTTT. Amino acids: CASSSSIYRSTDTQYF.